This T cell receptor beta chain was captured in a study of T cell responses to AZD1222 COVID-19 vaccine. The count of this clone is one. Clones were read by immunoSEQ multiplex PCR, and TCRdb kept only the in-frame ones, dropping some. The table shows tens of thousands of clones, with 75% to 85% occurring only once. This CDR3 region has 16 residues. Germline CDR1 is SGHNT and CDR2 is YENEEA. V was shortened by 2 bases and J by 1 base, with 15 bases between the two germline ends. The sequences come from peripheral blood, collected on day 0 of AZD1222 vaccination. The receptor was derived from an adult in good health. The chain combines TRBV11-3 with TRBJ2-7, with a possible D match to TRBD1 (5 bases). The CDR3 is CASSLFGPDTSYEQYF. CDR3 DNA: TGTGCCAGCAGCTTATTCGGCCCGGACACTTCCTACGAGCAGTACTTC.